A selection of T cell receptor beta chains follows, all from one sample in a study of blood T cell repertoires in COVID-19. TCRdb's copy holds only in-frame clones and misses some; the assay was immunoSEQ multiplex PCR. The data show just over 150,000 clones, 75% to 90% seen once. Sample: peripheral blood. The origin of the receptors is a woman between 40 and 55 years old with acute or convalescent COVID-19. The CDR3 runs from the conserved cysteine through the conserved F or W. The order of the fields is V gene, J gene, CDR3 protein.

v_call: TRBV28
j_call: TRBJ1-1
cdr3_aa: CASSFQGAISEAFF

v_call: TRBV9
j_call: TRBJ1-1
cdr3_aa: CASSVSGGTEAFF

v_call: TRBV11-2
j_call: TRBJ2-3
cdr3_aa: CASSSPTGGPIDTQYF

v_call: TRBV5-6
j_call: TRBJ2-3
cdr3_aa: CASSLVAGGPNPTDTQYF

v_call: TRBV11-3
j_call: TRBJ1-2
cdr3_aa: CASSSYAKGALYGYTF

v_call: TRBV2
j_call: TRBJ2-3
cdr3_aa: CASSERLVPQYF

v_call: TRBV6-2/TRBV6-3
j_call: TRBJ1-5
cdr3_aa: CASSPGGWQPQHF

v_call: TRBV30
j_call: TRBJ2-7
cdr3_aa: CAWSVWTEAYEQYF

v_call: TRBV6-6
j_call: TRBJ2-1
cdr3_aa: CASSGGDSSYNEQFF

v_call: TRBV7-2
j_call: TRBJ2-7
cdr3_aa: CASSLAAGTGTYEQYF

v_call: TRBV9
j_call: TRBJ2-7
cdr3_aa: CASSGPGQGAYEQYF

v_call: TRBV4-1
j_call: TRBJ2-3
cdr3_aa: CASSWGGTGNTDTQYF

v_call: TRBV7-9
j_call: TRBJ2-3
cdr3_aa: CASSLVGADTQYF